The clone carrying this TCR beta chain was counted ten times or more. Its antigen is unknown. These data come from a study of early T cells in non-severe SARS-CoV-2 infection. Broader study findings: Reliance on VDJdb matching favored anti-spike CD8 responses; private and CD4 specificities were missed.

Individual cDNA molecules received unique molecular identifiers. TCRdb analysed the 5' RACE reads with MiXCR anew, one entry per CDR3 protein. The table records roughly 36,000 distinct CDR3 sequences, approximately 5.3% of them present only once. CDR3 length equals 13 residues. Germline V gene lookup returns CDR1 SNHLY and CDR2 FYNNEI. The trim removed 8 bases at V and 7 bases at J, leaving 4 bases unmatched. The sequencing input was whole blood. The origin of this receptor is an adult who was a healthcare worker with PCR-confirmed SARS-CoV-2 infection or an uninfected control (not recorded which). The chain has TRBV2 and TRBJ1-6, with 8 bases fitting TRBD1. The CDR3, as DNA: TGTGCCAGCTGCAGACAGGGGAATTCACCCCTCCACTTT. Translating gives CASCRQGNSPLHF.